This is a list of T cell receptor beta chains from one sample in a study of blood T cell repertoires in COVID-19. Method: immunoSEQ multiplex PCR; TCRdb's copy keeps in-frame clones and lacks some. The table has 410,000 or so clones, about nine tenths seen once. What was sequenced was peripheral blood. These receptor sequences come from a woman between 25 and 40 years old with active or convalescent COVID-19. CDR3s include the opening cysteine and the closing phenylalanine or tryptophan. D genes are given only for firm matches. Expanded clones get a size class; other rows say once, few or many, or leave the size out.

clone_size: .
j_call: TRBJ1-1
v_call: TRBV18
d_call: TRBD1
cdr3_nt: TGTGCCAGCTCACGGGGACAGGGCACTGAAGCTTTCTTT
cdr3_aa: CASSRGQGTEAFF

clone_size: .
j_call: TRBJ2-2
v_call: TRBV30
d_call: TRBD2
cdr3_nt: TGTGCCTGGAGTGTAGGACTAGCGGGAGGGCTGTTTTTT
cdr3_aa: CAWSVGLAGGLFF

clone_size: .
j_call: TRBJ2-7
v_call: TRBV1
d_call: .
cdr3_nt: TGCACGACGGGGTTGACCTACGAGCAGTACTTC
cdr3_aa: CTTGLTYEQYF

clone_size: .
j_call: TRBJ1-6
v_call: TRBV6-1
d_call: TRBD1
cdr3_nt: TGTGCCAGCAGTGAACAGCCCCGCAGGGGGAATAATTCACCCCTCCACTTT
cdr3_aa: CASSEQPRRGNNSPLHF

clone_size: .
j_call: TRBJ2-3
v_call: TRBV3-1/TRBV3-2
d_call: .
cdr3_nt: TGTGCCAGCAGCCCCCCCAGTCTGGCAGATACGCAGTATTTT
cdr3_aa: CASSPPSLADTQYF

clone_size: .
j_call: TRBJ1-2
v_call: TRBV5-4
d_call: .
cdr3_nt: TGTGCCAGCAGCTTGGCAGGGGATTATGGCTACACCTTC
cdr3_aa: CASSLAGDYGYTF

clone_size: .
j_call: TRBJ1-1
v_call: TRBV5-1
d_call: .
cdr3_nt: TGCGCCAGCAGCCAAGCTCCGGGAACTGAAGCTTTCTTT
cdr3_aa: CASSQAPGTEAFF

clone_size: .
j_call: TRBJ2-7
v_call: TRBV4-1
d_call: TRBD2
cdr3_nt: TGCGCCAGCAGCCACCATACCGGGACTAGCGTCTCCTACGAGCAGTACTTC
cdr3_aa: CASSHHTGTSVSYEQYF

clone_size: .
j_call: TRBJ2-7
v_call: TRBV5-1
d_call: TRBD2
cdr3_nt: TGCGCCAGCAGCCCCGGGACTAACTCCTACGAGCAGTACTTC
cdr3_aa: CASSPGTNSYEQYF

clone_size: .
j_call: TRBJ2-7
v_call: TRBV30
d_call: TRBD1
cdr3_nt: TGTGCCTGGAGCCCGGGACAGGGCTCCTACGAGCAGTACTTC
cdr3_aa: CAWSPGQGSYEQYF

clone_size: .
j_call: TRBJ2-1
v_call: TRBV25-1
d_call: TRBD2
cdr3_nt: TGTGCCAGCAGTGAATCCCTAGCGGGAGGGTGGGTTGAGCAGTTCTTC
cdr3_aa: CASSESLAGGWVEQFF

clone_size: .
j_call: TRBJ1-2
v_call: TRBV18
d_call: .
cdr3_nt: TGTGCCAGCTCACCACCGACTTTGGCCTTGAAGGGCTACACCTTC
cdr3_aa: CASSPPTLALKGYTF

clone_size: .
j_call: TRBJ1-1
v_call: TRBV29-1
d_call: .
cdr3_nt: TGCAGCGTTAGCGGCACTGAAGCTTTCTTT
cdr3_aa: CSVSGTEAFF

clone_size: .
j_call: TRBJ2-1
v_call: TRBV4-1
d_call: .
cdr3_nt: TGCGCCAGCAGCCAATCAGGGGGACTTTTTGTATATGAGCAGTTCTTC
cdr3_aa: CASSQSGGLFVYEQFF

clone_size: .
j_call: TRBJ1-1
v_call: TRBV5-1
d_call: TRBD1
cdr3_nt: TGCGCCAGCAGCACAGGGACAGGGGACACTGAAGCTTTCTTT
cdr3_aa: CASSTGTGDTEAFF

clone_size: .
j_call: TRBJ2-2
v_call: TRBV5-1
d_call: TRBD2
cdr3_nt: TGCGCCAGCAGCTTGTTCTGGCGGGAGGAACCCCTGAACACCGGGGAGCTGTTTTTT
cdr3_aa: CASSLFWREEPLNTGELFF

clone_size: .
j_call: TRBJ1-2
v_call: TRBV2
d_call: TRBD1
cdr3_nt: TGTGCCATCGATCGGGACAGGTCTCTTCGGGACTATGGCTACACCTTC
cdr3_aa: CAIDRDRSLRDYGYTF

clone_size: .
j_call: TRBJ2-5
v_call: TRBV3-1/TRBV3-2
d_call: .
cdr3_nt: TGTGCCAGCAGCCAAGATCTTGGCCCAGAGACCCAGTACTTC
cdr3_aa: CASSQDLGPETQYF

clone_size: few
j_call: TRBJ2-5
v_call: TRBV30
d_call: TRBD2
cdr3_nt: TGTGCCTGGAGTGTTAGGACTAGGGAGACCCAGTACTTC
cdr3_aa: CAWSVRTRETQYF

clone_size: .
j_call: TRBJ1-2
v_call: TRBV4-2
d_call: .
cdr3_nt: TGTGCCAGCAGCCAAGATTTGACAGGATACTATGGCTACACCTTC
cdr3_aa: CASSQDLTGYYGYTF

clone_size: .
j_call: TRBJ1-2
v_call: TRBV5-1
d_call: TRBD1
cdr3_nt: TGCGCCAGCAGCTTGGCCACAGGGGGAATCTATGGCTACACCTTC
cdr3_aa: CASSLATGGIYGYTF

clone_size: .
j_call: TRBJ1-1
v_call: TRBV5-1
d_call: .
cdr3_nt: TGCGCCAGCAGCTTGGACGGGGGGATCATGAACACTGAAGCTTTCTTT
cdr3_aa: CASSLDGGIMNTEAFF

clone_size: .
j_call: TRBJ2-7
v_call: TRBV18
d_call: TRBD1
cdr3_nt: TGTGCCAGCTCACCAACTACAGGGGTCCCGCAGTACTTC
cdr3_aa: CASSPTTGVPQYF

clone_size: .
j_call: TRBJ1-1
v_call: TRBV30
d_call: .
cdr3_nt: TGTGCCTGGACTCGGCGGTACACTGAAGCTTTCTTT
cdr3_aa: CAWTRRYTEAFF